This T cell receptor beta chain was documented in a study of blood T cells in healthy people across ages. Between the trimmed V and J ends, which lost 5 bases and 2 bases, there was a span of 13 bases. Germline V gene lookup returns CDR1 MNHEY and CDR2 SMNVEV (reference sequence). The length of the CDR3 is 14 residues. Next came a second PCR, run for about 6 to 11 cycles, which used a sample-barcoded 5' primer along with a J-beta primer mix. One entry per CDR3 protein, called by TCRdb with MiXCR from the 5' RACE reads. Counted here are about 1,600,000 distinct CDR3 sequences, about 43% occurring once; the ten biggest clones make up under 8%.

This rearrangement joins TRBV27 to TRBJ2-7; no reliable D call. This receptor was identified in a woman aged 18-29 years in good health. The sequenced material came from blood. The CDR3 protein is CASSPLTRPYEQYF. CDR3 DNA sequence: TGTGCCAGCAGTCCCTTGACAAGACCCTACGAGCAGTACTTC.